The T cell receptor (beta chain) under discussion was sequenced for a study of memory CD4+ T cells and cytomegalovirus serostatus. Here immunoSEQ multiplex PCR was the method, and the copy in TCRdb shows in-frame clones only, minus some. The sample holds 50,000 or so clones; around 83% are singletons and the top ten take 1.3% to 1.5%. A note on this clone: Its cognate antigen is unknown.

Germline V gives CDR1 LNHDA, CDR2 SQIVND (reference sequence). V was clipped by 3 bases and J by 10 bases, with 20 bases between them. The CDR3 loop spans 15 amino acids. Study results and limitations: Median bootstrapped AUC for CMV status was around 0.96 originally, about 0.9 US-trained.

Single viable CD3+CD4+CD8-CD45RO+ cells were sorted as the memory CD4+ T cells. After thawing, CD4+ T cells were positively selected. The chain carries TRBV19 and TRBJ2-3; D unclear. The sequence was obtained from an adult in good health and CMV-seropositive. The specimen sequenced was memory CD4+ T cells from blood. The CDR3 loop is CASSIRLLSSVPQYF. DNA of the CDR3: TGTGCCAGTAGTATTCGGCTTCTAAGCTCCGTGCCGCAGTATTTT.